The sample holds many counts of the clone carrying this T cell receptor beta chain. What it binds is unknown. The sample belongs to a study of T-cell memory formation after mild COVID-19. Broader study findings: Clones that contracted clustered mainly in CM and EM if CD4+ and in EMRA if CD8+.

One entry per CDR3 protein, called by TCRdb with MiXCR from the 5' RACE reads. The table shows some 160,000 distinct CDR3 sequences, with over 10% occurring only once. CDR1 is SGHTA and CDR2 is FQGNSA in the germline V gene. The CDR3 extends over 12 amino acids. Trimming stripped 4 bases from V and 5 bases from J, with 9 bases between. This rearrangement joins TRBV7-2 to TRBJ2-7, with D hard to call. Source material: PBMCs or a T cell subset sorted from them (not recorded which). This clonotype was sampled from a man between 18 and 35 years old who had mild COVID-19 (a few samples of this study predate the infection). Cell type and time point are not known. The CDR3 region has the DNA TGTGCCAGCAGCTCCGGGTTTGACGAGCAGTACTTC. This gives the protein CASSSGFDEQYF. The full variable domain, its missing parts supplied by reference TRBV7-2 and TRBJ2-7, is GAGVSQSPSNKVTEKGKDVELRCDPISGHTALYWYRQSLGQGLEFLIYFQGNSAPDKSGLPSDRFSAERTGGSVSTLTIQRTQQEDSAVYLCASSSGFDEQYFGPGTRLTVT.